This is a list of T cell receptor beta chains from one sample in a study of blood T cell repertoires in COVID-19. Using immunoSEQ multiplex PCR, the repertoire was profiled, and TCRdb retains in-frame clones only, with some absent. The profile shows roughly 340,000 clones, 85% to 90% of them singletons. Sequenced: peripheral blood. The receptor set was obtained from a woman between 70 and 85 years old with COVID-19, enrolled during active disease. The conserved cysteine and the conserved F or W are not part of the CDR3 here. The order of the fields is V gene, J gene, D gene, CDR3 protein. The D gene is left open where the match is weak.

V gene: TRBV24-1
J gene: TRBJ1-1
D gene: -
CDR3 protein: ATSTGQLGSAEAF

V gene: TRBV29-1
J gene: TRBJ1-2
D gene: -
CDR3 protein: SVEDIGGYGYT

V gene: TRBV27
J gene: TRBJ1-5
D gene: -
CDR3 protein: ASSSGQYSNQPQH

V gene: TRBV5-5
J gene: TRBJ2-7
D gene: TRBD1
CDR3 protein: ASSVGTDYEQY

V gene: TRBV27
J gene: TRBJ2-2
D gene: -
CDR3 protein: ASSWQATTNTGELF

V gene: TRBV24-1
J gene: TRBJ2-3
D gene: TRBD1
CDR3 protein: ATRQGGYDTQY

V gene: TRBV7-9
J gene: TRBJ1-2
D gene: -
CDR3 protein: ASSFSDPGGLT

V gene: TRBV3-1/TRBV3-2
J gene: TRBJ2-3
D gene: -
CDR3 protein: ASSQDGQSTDTQY

V gene: TRBV3-1/TRBV3-2
J gene: TRBJ2-7
D gene: -
CDR3 protein: ASSQGGVEQY

V gene: TRBV9
J gene: TRBJ2-7
D gene: TRBD2
CDR3 protein: ASSVGASGGVYEQY

V gene: TRBV7-2
J gene: TRBJ2-2
D gene: TRBD1
CDR3 protein: ASSLDRGTGELF

V gene: TRBV7-2
J gene: TRBJ2-7
D gene: TRBD2
CDR3 protein: ASSLGRGGYEQY

V gene: TRBV6-5
J gene: TRBJ1-1
D gene: -
CDR3 protein: ASSRTGIVNTEAF

V gene: TRBV28
J gene: TRBJ1-1
D gene: -
CDR3 protein: ASRSREGAF

V gene: TRBV7-2
J gene: TRBJ1-2
D gene: -
CDR3 protein: ASSSDGLYGYT

V gene: TRBV19
J gene: TRBJ2-5
D gene: TRBD2
CDR3 protein: ASRGLARETQY

V gene: TRBV4-3
J gene: TRBJ1-2
D gene: -
CDR3 protein: ASSQETDILRGGYT

V gene: TRBV19
J gene: TRBJ2-7
D gene: TRBD1
CDR3 protein: ASKVIIGTAYEQY

V gene: TRBV19
J gene: TRBJ1-2
D gene: TRBD1
CDR3 protein: ASSISWTGAGNGYT

V gene: TRBV28
J gene: TRBJ1-4
D gene: -
CDR3 protein: ASSYQGQMSEKLF

V gene: TRBV7-9
J gene: TRBJ2-3
D gene: TRBD2
CDR3 protein: ASRPGGTSGGASDTQY

V gene: TRBV7-9
J gene: TRBJ2-1
D gene: TRBD1
CDR3 protein: ASSLDRGAYNEQF

V gene: TRBV4-2
J gene: TRBJ1-1
D gene: -
CDR3 protein: ASSQESVGQGAF

V gene: TRBV5-4
J gene: TRBJ1-1
D gene: TRBD1
CDR3 protein: ASRPARGLNTEAF

V gene: TRBV5-1
J gene: TRBJ2-3
D gene: TRBD1
CDR3 protein: ASRKGTGLSDTQY

V gene: TRBV6-5
J gene: TRBJ1-6
D gene: -
CDR3 protein: ASSSGSTGSPLH

V gene: TRBV23-1
J gene: TRBJ2-3
D gene: TRBD2
CDR3 protein: AARPSGVNTQY

V gene: TRBV3-1/TRBV3-2
J gene: TRBJ2-7
D gene: TRBD1
CDR3 protein: ASSQDSGTGGLEQY

V gene: TRBV5-6
J gene: TRBJ1-1
D gene: -
CDR3 protein: ASSSGPRGTIFARTEAF

V gene: TRBV28
J gene: TRBJ2-2
D gene: -
CDR3 protein: ASSLVGGRNGELF

V gene: TRBV5-5
J gene: TRBJ2-1
D gene: TRBD2
CDR3 protein: ASRWGLGADNEQF

V gene: TRBV28
J gene: TRBJ2-3
D gene: -
CDR3 protein: ASSRDTQY

V gene: TRBV6-5
J gene: TRBJ1-4
D gene: -
CDR3 protein: ASSYSTATNEKLF

V gene: TRBV27
J gene: TRBJ2-2
D gene: TRBD1
CDR3 protein: ASRTGVGELF

V gene: TRBV6-4
J gene: TRBJ2-2
D gene: -
CDR3 protein: ASSDGLANTGELF

V gene: TRBV19
J gene: TRBJ1-6
D gene: -
CDR3 protein: ASRKPEKNSPLH

V gene: TRBV5-8
J gene: TRBJ1-1
D gene: -
CDR3 protein: ASSLTEMEEAF

V gene: TRBV10-1
J gene: TRBJ2-2
D gene: -
CDR3 protein: ASPRGRTGELF

V gene: TRBV5-1
J gene: TRBJ2-7
D gene: -
CDR3 protein: ASRVRFYEQY

V gene: TRBV7-2
J gene: TRBJ2-3
D gene: -
CDR3 protein: ASSFLVPTDTQY

V gene: TRBV24-1
J gene: TRBJ1-2
D gene: -
CDR3 protein: ATSDLQGRGGYT

V gene: TRBV14
J gene: TRBJ1-2
D gene: -
CDR3 protein: ASTPQGGYGYT

V gene: TRBV2
J gene: TRBJ1-1
D gene: -
CDR3 protein: ASRPGRGGTEAF

V gene: TRBV19
J gene: TRBJ1-5
D gene: -
CDR3 protein: ASNPPGQGNQPQH

V gene: TRBV5-1
J gene: TRBJ1-1
D gene: TRBD1
CDR3 protein: ASQDRGQGEAF